This T cell receptor beta chain was sequenced in a study of blood T cell repertoires in COVID-19. Data came from immunoSEQ multiplex PCR; TCRdb stores just in-frame clones and leaves some out. The sample lists approximately 130,000 clones, approximately 84% occurring once. With 3 bases removed from V and 6 bases from J, the gap between germline ends came to 20 bases. The CDR3 is 16 residues long. Per germline, CDR1 LGHDT and CDR2 YNNKEL (reference sequence). The chain uses TRBV3-1 (or the pseudogene TRBV3-2) and TRBJ1-2, with a weak D call TRBD1 (6 bases). This clonotype was sampled from a human donor in a cohort sampled during active COVID-19. Input material: peripheral blood. The CDR3 is CASSQAGAGESHGYTF. In nucleotides, the CDR3 is TGTGCCAGCAGCCAGGCAGGGGCAGGGGAGTCGCATGGCTACACCTTC.